This entry lists 9 T cell receptor beta chains sequenced from one sample in a study of shared clonotypes between healthy human individuals. Sequencing was performed with immunoSEQ multiplex PCR; in TCRdb, only in-frame clones are kept and a portion is missing. The sample lists 400,000 to 600,000 clones; about 75% were seen once. Sequencing was done on a sample of PBMCs. These receptors all come from a middle-aged woman in good health. Some clones in this sample may be carry-over from other donors' samples.

Details on this clone: A read error is possible here, since a much larger clone lies one base away. This chain uses TRBV4-3 with TRBJ2-7; perhaps TRBD2 as D (6 bases). The CDR3 runs 16 residues. Trimming stripped 1 base from V and 2 bases from J, with 15 bases between. In germline, CDR1 is LGHNA, CDR2 YSLEER. This CDR3 reads CASSQAPAGLPYEQYF. CDR3 sequence (DNA): TGCGCCAGCAGCCAAGCTCCAGCGGGCCTACCCTACGAGCAGTACTTC.

In its sample, this clone was seen a few times. V usage is TRBV7-3 and J usage is TRBJ2-2; 8 bases agree with TRBD1. V trimming: 5 bases; J trimming: 4 bases; junction bases outside the gene matches: 3. The CDR3 contains 14 residues. Germline assignment: CDR1 SGHTA and CDR2 FQGTGA. The DNA of the CDR3 is TGTGCCAGCAGCCCCGGGACAGGCACCGGGGAGCTGTTTTTT. Translated: CASSPGTGTGELFF.

Details on this clone: Relative to the germline gene, one junction end is altered; a read error may explain this. This chain joins TRBV5-6 and TRBJ1-1; TRBD1 is a possible D gene (6 bases). Per the germline V gene, CDR1 is SGHDT and CDR2 is YYEEEE. The CDR3 is 15 amino acids. The DNA for the CDR3 is TGTGCCGGCAGCTTATTGGGGTGGAGGGGGACTGAAGCTTTCTTT. It translates to CAGSLLGWRGTEAFF.

The chain has TRBV2 and TRBJ1-1, with D possibly matching TRBD1 (6 bases). The CDR3 has 14 residues. Per germline, CDR1 SNHLY and CDR2 FYNNEI. V lost 4 bases to trimming and J lost 3 bases, with 12 bases between them. CDR3 DNA: TGTGCCAGCAGTGGTCAGGGGACTTACACTGAAGCTTTCTTT. Amino acids: CASSGQGTYTEAFF.

This chain joins TRBV4-3 and TRBJ1-3; D is ambiguous. The CDR3 runs to 15 residues. Germline V gene data show CDR1 as LGHNA and CDR2 as YSLEER. Trimming left V 0 bases short and J 0 bases short, with 6 bases between. CDR3 in amino acids: CASSQDGNSGNTIYF. CDR3 nucleotides: TGCGCCAGCAGCCAAGATGGGAACTCTGGAAACACCATATATTTT.

The J gene is TRBJ2-2, the V gene TRBV19; D is uncertain. Germline assignment: CDR1 LNHDA and CDR2 SQIVND (reference sequence). V lost 4 bases, J lost 5 bases, and 11 bases lay in between. The CDR3 is 14 residues long. This CDR3 reads CASSSQAQTGELFF. In DNA form, the CDR3 reads TGTGCCAGTAGTAGCCAGGCCCAAACCGGGGAGCTGTTTTTT.

The gene calls are TRBV27 and TRBJ1-2; TRBD1 is a possible D gene (5 bases). The CDR3 consists of 14 residues. The germline gives CDR1 MNHEY, CDR2 SMNVEV (reference sequence). Trimming removed 6 bases at V and 7 bases at J, with 18 bases between. Here the CDR3 reads CASRAQGARSGYTF. The CDR3 region has the DNA TGTGCCAGCAGGGCCCAGGGAGCCCGTTCTGGCTACACCTTC.

The genes are TRBV5-1 and TRBJ2-1, with D unclear. V lost 0 bases to trimming and J lost 2 bases, with 12 bases between them. Per germline, CDR1 SGHRS and CDR2 YFSETQ. This CDR3 has 16 amino acids. The CDR3 region has the DNA TGCGCCAGCAGCTTGGTCGATTCTTCGACCTACAATGAGCAGTTCTTC. This gives the protein CASSLVDSSTYNEQFF.

The chain employs TRBV6-1 and TRBJ2-3, with TRBD1 identical over 8 bases. The CDR3 loop spans 13 amino acids. J gave up 4 bases and V 5 bases, and 2 bases lay outside the gene matches. CDR1 is MNHNS, CDR2 SASEGT, per germline. The CDR3, as DNA: TGTGCCAGCAGTTTGGACAGGGCAGATACGCAGTATTTT. This gives the protein CASSLDRADTQYF.